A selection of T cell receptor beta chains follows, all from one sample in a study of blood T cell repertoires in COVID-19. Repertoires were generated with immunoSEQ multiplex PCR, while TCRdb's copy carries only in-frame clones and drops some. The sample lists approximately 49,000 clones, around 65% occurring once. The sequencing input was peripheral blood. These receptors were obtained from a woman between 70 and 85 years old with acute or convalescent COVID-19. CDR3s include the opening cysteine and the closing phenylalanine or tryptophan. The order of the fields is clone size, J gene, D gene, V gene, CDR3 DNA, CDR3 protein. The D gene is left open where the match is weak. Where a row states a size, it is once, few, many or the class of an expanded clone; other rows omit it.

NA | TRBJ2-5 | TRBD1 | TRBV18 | TGTGCCAGCTCACCACCGTTGGCGACAGGGATAGAGACCCAGTACTTC | CASSPPLATGIETQYF
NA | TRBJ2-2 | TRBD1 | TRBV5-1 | TGCGCCAGCAGCTTGATCGGGACAGCTGATCCCGGGGAGCTGTTTTTT | CASSLIGTADPGELFF
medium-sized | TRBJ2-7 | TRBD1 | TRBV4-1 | TGCGCCAGCAGCCCTCTCGGGACAGGGGGCCTCTACGAGCAGTACTTC | CASSPLGTGGLYEQYF
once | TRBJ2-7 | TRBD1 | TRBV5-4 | TGTGCCATTCCGACAGGGAAGAGCCCCGAGCAGTACTTC | CAIPTGKSPEQYF
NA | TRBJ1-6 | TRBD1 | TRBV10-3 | TGTGCCATCAGACCGACAGGGAGAGAGAATTCACCCCTCCACTTT | CAIRPTGRENSPLHF
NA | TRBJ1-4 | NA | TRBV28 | TGTGCCAGCACAGGGCACGCTAATGAAAAACTGTTTTTT | CASTGHANEKLFF
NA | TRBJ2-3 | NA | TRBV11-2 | TGTGCCAGCACTGGGGCATCCGATACGCAGTATTTT | CASTGASDTQYF
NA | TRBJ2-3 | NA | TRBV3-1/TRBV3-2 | TGTGCCAGCAGCCAAGTGGCAGGGGATATTGCCGGGACAGATACGCAGTATTTT | CASSQVAGDIAGTDTQYF
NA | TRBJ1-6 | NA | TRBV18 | TGTGCCAGCTCACCGGACAGCCAGTATAATTCACCCCTCCACTTT | CASSPDSQYNSPLHF
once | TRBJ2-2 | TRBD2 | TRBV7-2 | TGTGCCAGCGGGACTAGCGGGGTCACCACCGGGGAGCTGTTTTTT | CASGTSGVTTGELFF
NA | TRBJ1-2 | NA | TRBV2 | TGTGCCAGCACCGGGGGACGGACCTATGGCTACACCTTC | CASTGGRTYGYTF
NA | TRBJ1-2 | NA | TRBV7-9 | TGTGCCAGCAGCTTAGAACCCCCAAGGGGAGGTTATGGCTACACCTTC | CASSLEPPRGGYGYTF
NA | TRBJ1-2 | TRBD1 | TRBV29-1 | TGCAGCTCTTGGACAGGGGAGAATGGCTACACCTTC | CSSWTGENGYTF
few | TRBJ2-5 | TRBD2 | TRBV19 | TGTGCCAGTACTAGCGGGGGAAAAGAGACCCAGTACTTC | CASTSGGKETQYF
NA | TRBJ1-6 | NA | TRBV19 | TGTGCCAGTAGTGCGATATTAAATTCACCCCTCCACTTT | CASSAILNSPLHF
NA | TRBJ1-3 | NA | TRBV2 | TGTGCCAGCAAGGACAAGTGGGTCTCTGGAAACACCATATATTTT | CASKDKWVSGNTIYF